This T cell receptor beta chain originates from a study of human T cells and chemical hapten exposure. Across the whole study: Sensitization was performed using 2% DPC on an approximately 2 cm by approximately 2 cm upper inner arm skin site.

Germline values: CDR1 SGHRS, CDR2 YFSETQ. The CDR3 contains 15 residues. The ends lost 0 bases at V and 4 bases at J; junction bases unmatched: 4. General study findings and limits: Expanded TCRs grouped into significantly more large CDR3 similarity clusters than controls produced. TCRs exceeding 1 in 1000 frequency stayed unchanged with DPC sensitization.

Time point meaning: patch test 3, about 24 weeks after DPC sensitization. As to treatment: therapeutic diphenylcyclopropenone sensitization with weekly scalp DPC. Notes on this clonotype: The antigen remains unidentified.

Using its own MiXCR run on the RACE reads, TCRdb lists one record per CDR3 protein. The sample holds 110,000 or so distinct CDR3 sequences, roughly a third seen once. The source of this sequence is a man between 40 and 49 years old with alopecia areata. Some clones in this sample may be carry-over from other donors' samples. The sequences come from whole blood, collected in connection with sensitization to the hapten diphenylcyclopropenone (DPC). The chain employs TRBV5-1 and TRBJ2-3; TRBD1 aligns across 8 bases. The CDR3 is CASSLGQGIADTQYF. The CDR3 region has the DNA TGCGCCAGCAGCTTGGGACAGGGGATTGCAGATACGCAGTATTTT. Full variable domain (remainder filled in from reference TRBV5-1 and TRBJ2-3): KAGVTQTPRYLIKTRGQQVTLSCSPISGHRSVSWYQQTPGQGLQFLFEYFSETQRNKGNFPGRFSGRQFSNSRSEMNVSTLELGDSALYLCASSLGQGIADTQYFGPGTRLTVL.